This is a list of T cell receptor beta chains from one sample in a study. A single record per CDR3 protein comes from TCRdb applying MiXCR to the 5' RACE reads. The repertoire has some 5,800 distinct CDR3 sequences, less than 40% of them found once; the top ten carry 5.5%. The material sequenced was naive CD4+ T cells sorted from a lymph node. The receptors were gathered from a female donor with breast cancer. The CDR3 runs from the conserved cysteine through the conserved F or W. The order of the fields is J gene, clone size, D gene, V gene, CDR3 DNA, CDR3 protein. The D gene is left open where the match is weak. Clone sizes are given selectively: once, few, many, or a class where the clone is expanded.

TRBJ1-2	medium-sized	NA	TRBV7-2	TGTGCCAGCAGCTTAAGTGGCGGCGCCTATGGCTACACCTTC	CASSLSGGAYGYTF
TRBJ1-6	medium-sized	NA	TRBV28	TGTGCCAGCGCAGGATACTATTCACCCCTCCACTTT	CASAGYYSPLHF
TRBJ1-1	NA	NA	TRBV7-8	TGTGCCAGCAGTCGCAGGGAAGGATGGACTGAAGCTTTCTTT	CASSRREGWTEAFF
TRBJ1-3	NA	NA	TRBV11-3	TGTGCCAGCAGCCTAGCGCCTGGAAACACCATATATTTT	CASSLAPGNTIYF
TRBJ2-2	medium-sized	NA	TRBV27	TGTGCCAGCAGTACGAACCGGGGCACCGGGGAGCTGTTTTTT	CASSTNRGTGELFF
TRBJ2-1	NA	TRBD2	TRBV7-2	TGTGCCAGCAGCCCTAGGGGTCTAGCGGGGGGGGGGGAGCAGTTCTTC	CASSPRGLAGGGEQFF
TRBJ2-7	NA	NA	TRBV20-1	TGCAGTGCTGGCCGGGTTGGTGAGCAGTACTTC	CSAGRVGEQYF
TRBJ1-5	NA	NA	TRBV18	TGTGCCAGCTCACCCGCGGGACAAAATATTCAGCCCCAGCATTTT	CASSPAGQNIQPQHF
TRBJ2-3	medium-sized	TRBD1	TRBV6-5	TGTGCCAGCAGCTATGAACCGACAGGGGGCACAGATACGCAGTATTTT	CASSYEPTGGTDTQYF
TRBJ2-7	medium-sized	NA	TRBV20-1	TGCAGTGCTAGTGGGGGCGAGCAGTACTTC	CSASGGEQYF
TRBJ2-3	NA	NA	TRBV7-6	TGTGCCAGCAGCTTAGCATTTGAGGATACGCAGTATTTT	CASSLAFEDTQYF
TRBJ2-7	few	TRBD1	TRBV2	TGTGCCAGCAGTCCCTTGGGACAGGGGAGTTACGAGCAGTACTTC	CASSPLGQGSYEQYF
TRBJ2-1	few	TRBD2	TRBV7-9	TGTGCCCCCCCTCATCCCGAGCGGGAAGAGAATGAGCAGTTCTTC	CAPPHPEREENEQFF
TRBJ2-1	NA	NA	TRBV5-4	TGTGCCAGCAGCGACGGCCGGGGGCGGTTGGCCTACAATGAGCAGTTCTTC	CASSDGRGRLAYNEQFF
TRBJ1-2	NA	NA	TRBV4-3	TGCGCCAGCAGCCAAGATTCGTTGACAGCTGCTAACTATGGCTACACCTTC	CASSQDSLTAANYGYTF
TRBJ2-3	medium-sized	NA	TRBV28	TGTGCCAGCAGTTTATCCCACCGGCAGGGAAGCACAGATACGCAGTATTTT	CASSLSHRQGSTDTQYF
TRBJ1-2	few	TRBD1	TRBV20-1	TGCAGTGCTAGCAACGTACAGGGGGCAGGGAGCTATGGCTACACCTTC	CSASNVQGAGSYGYTF
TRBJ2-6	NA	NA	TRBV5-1	TGCGCCAGCAGCCCGGAGGGGGTAGCGAACTCTGGGGCCAACGTCCTGACTTTC	CASSPEGVANSGANVLTF
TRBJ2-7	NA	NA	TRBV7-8	TGTGCCAGCAGCCCTTCTCAGGGAACTTACGAGCAGTACTTC	CASSPSQGTYEQYF
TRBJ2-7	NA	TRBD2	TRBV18	TGTGCCAGCTCATCGGGACTAGCGGGATCCCTCGAGCAGTACTTC	CASSSGLAGSLEQYF
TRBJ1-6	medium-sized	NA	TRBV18	TGTGCCAGCTCCCGTCAACGGTCCTATAATTCACCCCTCCACTTT	CASSRQRSYNSPLHF
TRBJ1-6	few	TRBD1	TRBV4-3	TGCGCCAGCAGCCTACGCCGGGACAGCGATTCTCCCCTCCACTTT	CASSLRRDSDSPLHF
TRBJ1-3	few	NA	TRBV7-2	TGTGCCAGCAGGATACCTGGAAACACCATATATTTT	CASRIPGNTIYF
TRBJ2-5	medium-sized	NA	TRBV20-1	TGCAGTGCTACACCCGGGGACCCAGTAACCCAGTACTTC	CSATPGDPVTQYF
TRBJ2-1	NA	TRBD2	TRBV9	TGTGCCAGCAGCTTTACTAGCGGGAGTTTCAATGAGCAGTTCTTC	CASSFTSGSFNEQFF
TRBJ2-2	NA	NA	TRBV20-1	TGCAGTGCTAGAGACAGGGGTAGCACCGGGGAGCTGTTTTTT	CSARDRGSTGELFF
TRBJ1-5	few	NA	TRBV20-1	TGCAGTGCCCCCTCACAGGTGACCCAATATCAGCCCCAGCATTTT	CSAPSQVTQYQPQHF
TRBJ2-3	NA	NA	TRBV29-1	TGCAGCGCCGTTGACGCGTTTCTCAGGACAGATACGCAGTATTTT	CSAVDAFLRTDTQYF
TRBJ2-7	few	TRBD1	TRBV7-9	TGTGCCAGCAGCGGCGGGACAGGGACCTCCTACGAGCAGTACTTC	CASSGGTGTSYEQYF
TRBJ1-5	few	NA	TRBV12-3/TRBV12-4	TGTGCCAGCAGTTCGACCCCAGGGGCGCGGAGTCAGCCCCAGCATTTT	CASSSTPGARSQPQHF
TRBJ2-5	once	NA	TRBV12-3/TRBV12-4	TGTGCCAGCAGCTGGGCTGGGGGGGCTCAAGAGACCCAGTACTTC	CASSWAGGAQETQYF
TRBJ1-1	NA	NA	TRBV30	TGTGCCTGGGGTGACTGGAACACTGAAGCTTTCTTT	CAWGDWNTEAFF
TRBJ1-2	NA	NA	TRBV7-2	TGTGCCAGCAGCTTGTCTCCGTACTATGGCTACACCTTC	CASSLSPYYGYTF
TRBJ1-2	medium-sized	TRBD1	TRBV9	TGTGCCAGCAGCGTTCAGGGGGCTCATGGCTACACCTTC	CASSVQGAHGYTF
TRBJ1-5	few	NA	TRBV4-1	TGCGCCAGCAGCCTCGACAGCTATAGCAATCAGCCCCAGCATTTT	CASSLDSYSNQPQHF
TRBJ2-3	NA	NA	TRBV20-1	TGCAGTGCAAGTCTAGCTAGCACAGATACGCAGTATTTT	CSASLASTDTQYF
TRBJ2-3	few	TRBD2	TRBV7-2	TGTGCCAGCAGCTTCGGATTATCTAGCGGGAGGACAGATACGCAGTATTTT	CASSFGLSSGRTDTQYF
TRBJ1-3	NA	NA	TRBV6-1	TGTGCCAGCAGTGAAAAAGTCTCTGGAAACACCATATATTTT	CASSEKVSGNTIYF
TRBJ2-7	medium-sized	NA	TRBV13	TGTGCCAGCAGCTTAGTTCGGGGGGCGCCCCTGCGTAACGAGCAGTACTTC	CASSLVRGAPLRNEQYF
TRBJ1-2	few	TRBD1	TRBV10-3	TGTGCCATCAGTGAGCCCTCCTCTGACAGGGCCTATGGCTACACCTTC	CAISEPSSDRAYGYTF
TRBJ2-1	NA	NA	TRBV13	TGTGCCAGCAGCTTAGGAAGAGGGAACTCTTACAATGAGCAGTTCTTC	CASSLGRGNSYNEQFF
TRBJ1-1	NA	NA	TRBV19	TGTGCCAGTAGTCCGGGAGGTGTGACTGAAGCTTTCTTT	CASSPGGVTEAFF
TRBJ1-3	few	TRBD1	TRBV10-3	TGTGCCATCAGTGTCTCGGGACAGAGAAACACCATATATTTT	CAISVSGQRNTIYF
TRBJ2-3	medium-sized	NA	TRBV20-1	TGCAGTGCTAGAGATCAACCAGATACGCAGTATTTT	CSARDQPDTQYF
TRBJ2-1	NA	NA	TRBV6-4	TGTGCCAGCAGTGTTTCCGAAGGATACAATGAGCAGTTCTTC	CASSVSEGYNEQFF
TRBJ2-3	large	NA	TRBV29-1	TGCAGCGTTGAGGGAGCACGGAACACAGATACGCAGTATTTT	CSVEGARNTDTQYF
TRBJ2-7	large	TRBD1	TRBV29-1	TGCAGCGTCGGACAGGGGGCCTACGAGCAGTACTTC	CSVGQGAYEQYF
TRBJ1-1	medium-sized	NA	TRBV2	TGTGCCAGCAATGGACTTGCGAACACTGAAGCTTTCTTT	CASNGLANTEAFF
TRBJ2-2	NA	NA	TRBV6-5	TGTGCCAGCAGACCTAGCTCCGGGGAGCTGTTTTTT	CASRPSSGELFF
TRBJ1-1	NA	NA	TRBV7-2	TGTGCCAGCAGCTTAGGTTTCGGGGGGAACACTGAAGCTTTCTTT	CASSLGFGGNTEAFF
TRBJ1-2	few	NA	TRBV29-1	TGCAGCGTTCGGCGTGGGGGTATGGACTATGGCTACACCTTC	CSVRRGGMDYGYTF